Presented here are 27 T cell receptor beta chains from one specimen sequenced in a study of post-analysis software for immune sequencing data. General study findings and limits: Comparison of patients with controls showed four or five TRBV segments more frequent in patients, TRBV5-6, TRBV5-1 and TRBV20-1 among them.

These receptors have no identified antigens. Tagging with unique molecular identifiers was a feature of the TCR beta cDNA libraries. TCRdb re-analysed the PCR reads in MiXCR, keeping a single row per CDR3 protein. The table includes approximately 260,000 distinct CDR3 sequences, about 40% detected once. The sequencing sample was made of blood. The source of these receptors is a girl between 5 and 17 years old with multiple sclerosis.

The chain uses TRBV28 and TRBJ2-3; 8 positions agree with TRBD2. CDR1 MDHEN and CDR2 SYDVKM come from the germline V gene. J was trimmed by 2 bases and V by 3 bases; bases with no gene match: 10. This CDR3 has 17 residues. The CDR3 DNA reads as TGTGCCAGCAGTTTCCCTCCTCAAGCGGGGGCCACAGATACGCAGTATTTT. Translated: CASSFPPQAGATDTQYF.

The V call is TRBV18, the J call TRBJ2-3; weak D call: TRBD2 (6 bases). Germline lookup yields CDR1 KGHSH and CDR2 LQKENI. Trimming pared 0 bases from V and 0 bases from J, leaving 7 bases between. The CDR3 loop spans 15 amino acids. In nucleotides, the CDR3 is TGTGCCAGCTCACCACCGCTAGCGAGCACAGATACGCAGTATTTT. This gives the protein CASSPPLASTDTQYF.

This clonotype was seen a handful of times. This sequence joins TRBV19 and TRBJ1-2; D possibly corresponds to TRBD1 (5 bases). The V gene lost 4 bases and the J gene lost 7 bases, with 7 bases spanning the gap. CDR3 length equals 11 residues. Per the germline V gene, CDR1 is LNHDA and CDR2 is SQIVND (reference sequence). In DNA form, the CDR3 reads TGTGCCAGTAGTAGGGACGGTGGCTACACCTTC. Its translation is CASSRDGGYTF.

This chain uses TRBV6-5 with TRBJ2-2; the match to TRBD1 covers 7 bases. The V gene end was trimmed by 9 bases and the J gene end by 0 bases; junction bases not matched to a gene: 7. The CDR3 totals 15 residues. Germline V gives CDR1 MNHEY, CDR2 SVGAGI. CDR3 sequence (DNA): TGTGCCAGTTACCGGGACAGAACGAACACCGGGGAGCTGTTTTTT. Protein sequence: CASYRDRTNTGELFF.

The V and J genes are TRBV6-5 and TRBJ2-3; 8 bases align to TRBD1. The CDR3 runs to 17 residues. Germline values: CDR1 MNHEY, CDR2 SVGAGI. V shed 0 bases, J shed 3 bases, and the junction held 8 bases outside the gene matches. CDR3 amino acids: CASSYSNDRGFTDTQYF. The CDR3 DNA is TGTGCCAGCAGTTACTCGAACGACAGGGGCTTTACAGATACGCAGTATTTT.

This chain joins TRBV7-9 and TRBJ1-4; D gene unclear. The V end lost 1 base, the J end lost 5 bases, and 8 bases lay between the germline ends. The CDR3 length is 14 residues. The germline gives CDR1 SEHNR, CDR2 FQNEAQ (reference sequence). The CDR3 loop reads CASSLGPGNEKLFF. The CDR3 DNA follows: TGTGCCAGCAGCTTAGGGCCGGGGAATGAAAAACTGTTTTTT.

The CDR3 here is CASSTTLVEQFF. CDR3 sequence (DNA): TGTGCCAGCTCAACCACGTTGGTGGAGCAGTTCTTC. The chain joins TRBV18 to TRBJ2-1; the D is unclear. This CDR3 has 12 residues. The germline V and J ends were trimmed by 5 bases and 10 bases, with 12 bases remaining between them. Germline assignment: CDR1 KGHSH and CDR2 LQKENI.

The chain has TRBV29-1 and TRBJ1-3; D unresolved. Germline-derived CDR1 and CDR2 are SQVTM and ANQGSEA. The CDR3 length is 13 residues. The V and J ends lost 5 bases and 4 bases respectively, with 12 bases between them. The CDR3 nucleotides read TGCAGCGTTTCACCAGTGCTCGGAAACACCATATATTTT. It yields the protein CSVSPVLGNTIYF.

This clonotype came up a few times. A much larger clonotype is one base distant, so this may be a read error. The chain couples TRBV6-4 to TRBJ2-1; TRBD1 or TRBD2 may be the D gene (5 bases each). The CDR3 runs 14 residues. Germline assignment: CDR1 MRHNA and CDR2 SNTAGT. The CDR3 sequence is CASRDSGQGNEQFF. DNA of the CDR3: TGTGCCAGCAGGGACTCGGGGCAGGGCAATGAGCAGTTCTTC.

This chain joins TRBV11-2 and TRBJ1-3, with a possible D match to TRBD1 (5 bases). In germline, CDR1 is SGHAT, CDR2 FQNNGV. This CDR3 has 15 residues. V lost 6 bases, J lost 6 bases, and 18 bases lay in between. The CDR3 region is CASSLPGQGKNTIYF. CDR3 nucleotide sequence: TGTGCCAGCAGTTTACCCGGGCAGGGTAAAAACACCATATATTTT.

The chain recombines TRBV5-1 with TRBJ2-2, with D unclear. Germline V gene lookup returns CDR1 SGHRS and CDR2 YFSETQ. Trimming took 1 base from V and 0 from J, leaving 10 bases between them. The CDR3 is 16 amino acids. The CDR3 spells CASSLIPATNTGELFF. The CDR3 bases are TGCGCCAGCAGCTTGATTCCAGCGACGAACACCGGGGAGCTGTTTTTT. The whole variable domain, filled in from reference TRBV5-1 and TRBJ2-2, reads KAGVTQTPRYLIKTRGQQVTLSCSPISGHRSVSWYQQTPGQGLQFLFEYFSETQRNKGNFPGRFSGRQFSNSRSEMNVSTLELGDSALYLCASSLIPATNTGELFFGEGSRLTVL.

This clonotype was seen at least ten times. This sequence joins TRBV29-1 and TRBJ2-1; TRBD2 agrees at 9 bases. CDR1 SQVTM and CDR2 ANQGSEA come from the germline V gene. Trimming took 6 bases from V and 5 from J; bases not matched to a gene: 5. This CDR3 has 13 residues. In DNA form, the CDR3 reads TGCAGCGTAGCGGGACTAGCAAACAATGAGCAGTTCTTC. As protein: CSVAGLANNEQFF.

This clonotype was counted ten times or more. The chain is built from TRBV9 and TRBJ2-1; D not resolved. V lost 3 bases to trimming and J lost 6 bases, with 10 bases between them. Germline CDR1 and CDR2: SGDLS and YYNGEE. This CDR3 is built from 13 residues. As DNA, the CDR3 is TGTGCCAGCAGCGCCCATAGACTCAATGAGCAGTTCTTC. It encodes CASSAHRLNEQFF.

The V gene is TRBV15, the J gene TRBJ2-7; possibly TRBD1 for D (6 bases). The J call may be in error: the DNA end matches TRBJ2-5 better. The CDR3 is made up of 15 amino acids. Per the germline V gene, CDR1 is LNHNV and CDR2 is YYDKDF (reference sequence). Written as DNA, the CDR3 is TGTGCCACCAGCAGAGATCAGGGGTCTGGCGAGACCCAGTACTTC. Amino acids: CATSRDQGSGETQYF.

On this clonotype itself: This may come from a read error, since a much larger clone is one base off. The V gene is TRBV7-9, the J gene TRBJ2-3; 8 nucleotides agree with TRBD2. Looked up from germline, CDR1 is SEHNR and CDR2 is FQNEAQ (reference sequence). The CDR3 runs 17 residues. CDR3 residues: CVSSLEDELAGSDTQYF. In DNA form, the CDR3 reads TGTGTCAGCAGCTTGGAGGATGAGCTAGCGGGTTCAGATACGCAGTATTTT.

A remark on this clonotype: A much larger clone lies one base from this, so it may be a read error. V gene TRBV6-5 combines with J gene TRBJ1-2, with 9 nucleotides matching TRBD1. This CDR3 is built from 13 residues. V was pared by 5 bases and J by 2 bases, with 0 bases of the junction left unmatched. Germline V gene sequence: CDR1 MNHEY, CDR2 SVGAGI. The CDR3 reads CASSGQGNYGYTF. The CDR3 coding sequence is TGTGCCAGCAGTGGACAGGGGAACTATGGCTACACCTTC.

This clonotype was observed at least ten times. The CDR3 loop reads CASSFTVQETQYF. The DNA for the CDR3 is TGTGCCAGCAGCTTCACTGTACAAGAGACCCAGTACTTC. The rearrangement joins TRBV5-6 to TRBJ2-5, with unresolved D. The CDR3 totals 13 residues. Germline V gene sequence: CDR1 SGHDT, CDR2 YYEEEE. Trimming pared 2 bases from V and 2 bases from J, leaving 7 bases between.

The chain is built from TRBV29-1 and TRBJ2-5; D call uncertain. The CDR3 extends over 13 amino acids. With 3 bases removed from V and 2 bases from J, the gap between germline ends came to 10 bases. Germline lookup yields CDR1 SQVTM and CDR2 ANQGSEA. CDR3 coding DNA: TGCAGCGTTGAGGGTAGACCACAAGAGACCCAGTACTTC. Protein sequence: CSVEGRPQETQYF.

This clonotype came up many times. The chain combines TRBV5-6 with TRBJ1-2, with 11 bases identical to TRBD1. V was clipped by 4 bases and J by 7 bases; unmatched bases: 6. This CDR3 comprises 14 residues. Germline V gene lookup returns CDR1 SGHDT and CDR2 YYEEEE. The chain's CDR3 is CASSRGQGAAGYTF. DNA for the CDR3: TGTGCCAGCAGCAGAGGACAGGGGGCGGCTGGCTACACCTTC.

This rearrangement joins TRBV20-1 to TRBJ2-7; TRBD2 matches 8 bases. CDR3 size: 15 residues. V dropped 4 bases and J dropped 0; count of bases not matched to a gene: 8. Germline CDR1 is DFQATT and CDR2 is SNEGSKA (reference sequence). CDR3 sequence (DNA): TGCAGTGCTACCGGGGGGGCAGTGACCTCCTACGAGCAGTACTTC. Its protein product is CSATGGAVTSYEQYF.

The chain links TRBV27 to TRBJ1-1, with D unresolved. V was cut by 3 bases and J by 0 bases, with 11 bases left in between. This CDR3 contains 15 residues. Germline assignment: CDR1 MNHEY and CDR2 SMNVEV (reference sequence). The CDR3 nucleotides are TGTGCCAGCAGTTTTTATCCGGGCTTGAACACTGAAGCTTTCTTT. It encodes CASSFYPGLNTEAFF.

The chain employs TRBV30 and TRBJ2-1; a possible D gene is TRBD2 (7 bases). The V and J ends lost 5 bases and 10 bases respectively, with 18 bases between them. Germline V gene lookup returns CDR1 GTSNPN and CDR2 SVGIG (reference sequence). CDR3 size: 13 residues. CDR3 DNA sequence: TGTGCCTGGCATGGGGGGGGGGCGGGGGAGCAGTTCTTC. Translation gives CAWHGGGAGEQFF.

This rearrangement joins TRBV6-5 to TRBJ2-1, with 10 positions matching TRBD2. V was pared by 6 bases and J by 10 bases, with 6 bases of the junction left unmatched. CDR1 and CDR2 (germline): MNHEY, SVGAGI. The CDR3 is 13 residues long. The CDR3 nucleotides are TGTGCCAGCAGCCGGACGACTAGCGGGGAGCAGTTCTTC. Translation gives CASSRTTSGEQFF.

The table lists this clonotype with many counts. This sequence joins TRBV7-9 and TRBJ2-1; possible D gene TRBD2, 6 bases. This CDR3 spans 16 amino acids. Trimming left V 6 bases short and J 2 bases short, with 17 bases between. Germline CDR1 reads SEHNR; CDR2 reads FQNEAQ (reference sequence). CDR3 in DNA: TGTGCCAGCAGGCCTCCGGGACTCATCCCCTACAATGAGCAGTTCTTC. This gives the protein CASRPPGLIPYNEQFF.

This clonotype was detected only a few times. This sequence joins TRBV14 and TRBJ2-6; no definite D call. V dropped 2 bases and J dropped 0 bases, with 8 bases sitting between them. This CDR3 comprises 16 residues. Germline V CDR1 and CDR2: SGHDN, FVKESK. CDR3 region: CASSQMLPSGANVLTF. The CDR3, as DNA: TGTGCCAGCAGCCAAATGCTGCCCTCTGGGGCCAACGTCCTGACTTTC.

This chain's CDR3 is CASSQLGGYGYTF. Written as DNA, the CDR3 is TGTGCCAGCAGCCAACTCGGAGGATATGGCTACACCTTC. This rearrangement joins TRBV4-2 to TRBJ1-2; no reliable D call. Germline CDR1 and CDR2: LGHNA and YNFKEQ. The V end lost 2 bases, the J end lost 5 bases, and 9 bases lay between the germline ends. The CDR3 covers 13 residues.

The CDR3 reads CASSHLAFSGNTIYF. The CDR3 DNA is TGCGCCAGCAGCCACCTCGCCTTCTCTGGAAACACCATATATTTT. The V gene is TRBV4-1, the J gene TRBJ1-3; D gene unclear. CDR1 and CDR2 from the germline V gene are MGHRA and YSYEKL. The ends were cut back, 3 bases at V and 0 bases at J, with 9 bases in the middle. The CDR3 spans 15 residues.